A selection of T cell receptor beta chains follows, all from one sample in a study of blood T cell repertoires in COVID-19. The protocol was immunoSEQ multiplex PCR, while the TCRdb copy is restricted to in-frame clones and leaves out a portion. The table shows hundreds of thousands of clones, with roughly 90% occurring only once. Sequencing was performed on peripheral blood. Source of these receptors: a man aged 60-69 years with COVID-19, enrolled during active disease. The conserved cysteine and the conserved F or W are not part of the CDR3 here.

TRBJ2-1	TRBV6-5	ASSSASGAYNEQF
TRBJ1-1	TRBV7-2	ASSEPGAVAEAF
TRBJ2-7	TRBV6-2/TRBV6-3	ASSSKRGEPYEQY
TRBJ1-2	TRBV7-9	ASRNDRGWKFNGYT
TRBJ1-4	TRBV9	ASSPPGGEKLF
TRBJ2-1	TRBV24-1	ATSDGGSGSYNEQF
TRBJ1-1	TRBV5-1	ASSQEQGRVNTEAF
TRBJ2-1	TRBV7-3	ASSLSGGSSYNEQF
TRBJ1-1	TRBV10-1	ASSARRDRNTEAF
TRBJ2-1	TRBV28	ASSSLAGGTYNEQF
TRBJ2-7	TRBV20-1	SASSQGTSSYEQY
TRBJ1-2	TRBV6-4	ASSESPTAKFYGYT
TRBJ2-3	TRBV18	ASSPTGASNTDTQY
TRBJ2-7	TRBV10-3	AISGPGGIWEQY
TRBJ1-5	TRBV6-6	ASRRNRDSSQPQH
TRBJ2-3	TRBV7-9	ASSLAVLAGDTQY
TRBJ1-1	TRBV5-1	ASARGGQGGTEAF
TRBJ1-5	TRBV18	ASSPNRENHQPQH
TRBJ2-1	TRBV4-3	ASSQDLAGGRGEQF
TRBJ1-6	TRBV6-5	ASRGQSNSPLH